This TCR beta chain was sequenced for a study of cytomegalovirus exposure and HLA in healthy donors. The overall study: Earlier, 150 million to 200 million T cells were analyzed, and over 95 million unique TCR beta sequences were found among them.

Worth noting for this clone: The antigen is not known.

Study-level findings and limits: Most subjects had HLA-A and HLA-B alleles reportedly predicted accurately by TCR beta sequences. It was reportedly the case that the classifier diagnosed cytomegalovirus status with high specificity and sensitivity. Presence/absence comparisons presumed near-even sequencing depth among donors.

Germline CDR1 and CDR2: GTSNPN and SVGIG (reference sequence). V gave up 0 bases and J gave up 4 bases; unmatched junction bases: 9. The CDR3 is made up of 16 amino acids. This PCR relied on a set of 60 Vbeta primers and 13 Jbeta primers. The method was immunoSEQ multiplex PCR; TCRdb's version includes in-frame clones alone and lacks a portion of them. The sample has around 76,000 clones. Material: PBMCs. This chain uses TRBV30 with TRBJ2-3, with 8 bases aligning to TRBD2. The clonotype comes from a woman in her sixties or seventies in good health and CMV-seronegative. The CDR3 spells CAWSVWGAGGSDTQYF. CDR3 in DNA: TGTGCCTGGAGTGTATGGGGGGCGGGAGGTTCAGATACGCAGTATTTT.